The TCR beta chain under discussion was sequenced for a study of blood T cell repertoires in COVID-19. The overall study: T cells, B-cell-depleted T cells, or PBMCs supplied cDNA or gDNA.

Germline assignment: CDR1 MGHRA and CDR2 YSYEKL. The CDR3 runs 15 residues. The V and J ends lost 0 bases and 2 bases respectively, with 10 bases between them. How the authors handled the data: Amplification of reference gene primers provided the estimated nucleated cell counts. Only in-frame clones appear in the TCRdb table, and some are missing; sequencing was by immunoSEQ multiplex PCR. V and J calls and clone size follow that table, whereas D and trimming were derived from the DNA. Seen here are fewer than 300,000 clones, 75% to 95% observed once, and the top ten hold 1.1%. Cohort allocation depended upon clinical history that participants reported. Cohort 3 recovery required two negative PCRs, clearance, or symptom resolution.

The rearrangement uses TRBV4-1 and TRBJ2-5; D is possibly TRBD1 (5 bases). Sample: PBMCs or T cells enriched from blood (not recorded which). The source of this sequence is a woman aged 25 to 39 who had recovered from COVID-19. CDR3 bases: TGCGCCAGCAGCCAAGATGGGCAGGGACAAGAGACCCAGTACTTC. This sequence encodes CASSQDGQGQETQYF.